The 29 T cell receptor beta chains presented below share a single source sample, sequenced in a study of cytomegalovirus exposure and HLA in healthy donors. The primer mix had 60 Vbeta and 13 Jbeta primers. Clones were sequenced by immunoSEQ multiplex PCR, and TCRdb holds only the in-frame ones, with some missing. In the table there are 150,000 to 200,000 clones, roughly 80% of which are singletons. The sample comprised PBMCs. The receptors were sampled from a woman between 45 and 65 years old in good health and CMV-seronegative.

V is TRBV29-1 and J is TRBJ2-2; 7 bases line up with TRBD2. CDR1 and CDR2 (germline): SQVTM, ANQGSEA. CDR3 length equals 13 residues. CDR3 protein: CSFLSGTTGELFF. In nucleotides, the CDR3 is TGCAGTTTTCTCAGCGGGACCACCGGGGAGCTGTTTTTT.

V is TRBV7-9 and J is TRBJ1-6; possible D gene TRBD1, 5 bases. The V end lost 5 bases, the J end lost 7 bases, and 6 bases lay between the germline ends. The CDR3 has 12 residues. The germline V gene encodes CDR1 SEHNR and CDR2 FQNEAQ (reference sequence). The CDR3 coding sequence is TGTGCCAGCAGCCCAGGGAATTCACCCCTCCACTTT. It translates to CASSPGNSPLHF.

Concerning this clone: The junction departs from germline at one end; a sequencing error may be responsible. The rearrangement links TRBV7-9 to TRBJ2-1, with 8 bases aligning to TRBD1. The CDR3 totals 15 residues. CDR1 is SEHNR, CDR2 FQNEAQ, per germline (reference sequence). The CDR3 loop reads CSSSLQGGELDEQFF. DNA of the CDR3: TGTTCCAGCAGCTTACAGGGGGGCGAACTAGATGAGCAGTTCTTC. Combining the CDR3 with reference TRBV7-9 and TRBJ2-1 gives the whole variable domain DTGVSQNPRHKITKRGQNVTFRCDPISEHNRLYWYRQTLGQGPEFLTYFQNEAQLEKSRLLSDRFSAERPKGSFSTLEIQRTEQGDSAMYLCSSSLQGGELDEQFFGPGTRLTVL.

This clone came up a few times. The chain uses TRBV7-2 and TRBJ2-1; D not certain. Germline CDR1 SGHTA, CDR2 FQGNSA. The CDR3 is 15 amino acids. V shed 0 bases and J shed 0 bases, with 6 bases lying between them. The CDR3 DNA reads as TGTGCCAGCAGCTTAGCGGGCCGCTCCTACAATGAGCAGTTCTTC. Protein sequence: CASSLAGRSYNEQFF.

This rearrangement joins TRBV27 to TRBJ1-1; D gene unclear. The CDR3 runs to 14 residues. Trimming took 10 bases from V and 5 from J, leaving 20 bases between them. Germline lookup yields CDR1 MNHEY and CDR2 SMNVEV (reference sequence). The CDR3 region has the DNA TGTGCCAAAAATGGGGAGGATGTTAAGACTGAAGCTTTCTTT. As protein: CAKNGEDVKTEAFF.

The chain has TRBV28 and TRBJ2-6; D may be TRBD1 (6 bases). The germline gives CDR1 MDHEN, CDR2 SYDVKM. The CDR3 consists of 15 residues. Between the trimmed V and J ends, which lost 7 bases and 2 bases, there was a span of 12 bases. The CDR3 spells CASTLDSAGANVLTF. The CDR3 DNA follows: TGTGCCAGCACCCTGGACAGTGCTGGGGCCAACGTCCTGACTTTC.

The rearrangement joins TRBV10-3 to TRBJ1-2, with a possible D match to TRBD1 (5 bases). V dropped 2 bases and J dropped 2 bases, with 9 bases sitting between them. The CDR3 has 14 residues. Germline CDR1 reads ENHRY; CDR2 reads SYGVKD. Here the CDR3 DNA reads TGTGCCATCAGTGAGGACAGTGAAAACTATGGCTACACCTTC. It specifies CAISEDSENYGYTF.

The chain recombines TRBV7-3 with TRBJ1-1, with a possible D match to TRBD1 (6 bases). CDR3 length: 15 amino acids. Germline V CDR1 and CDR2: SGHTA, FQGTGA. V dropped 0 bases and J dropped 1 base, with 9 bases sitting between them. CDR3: CASSLTLDRNTEAFF. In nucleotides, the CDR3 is TGTGCCAGCAGCTTAACTCTGGACAGGAACACTGAAGCTTTCTTT.

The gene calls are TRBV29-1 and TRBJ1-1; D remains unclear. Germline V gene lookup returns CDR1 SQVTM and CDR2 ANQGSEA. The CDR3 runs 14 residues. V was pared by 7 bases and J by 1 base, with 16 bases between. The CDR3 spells CSDASSSPNTEAFF. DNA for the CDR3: TGCAGCGACGCCTCCTCTAGCCCGAACACTGAAGCTTTCTTT.

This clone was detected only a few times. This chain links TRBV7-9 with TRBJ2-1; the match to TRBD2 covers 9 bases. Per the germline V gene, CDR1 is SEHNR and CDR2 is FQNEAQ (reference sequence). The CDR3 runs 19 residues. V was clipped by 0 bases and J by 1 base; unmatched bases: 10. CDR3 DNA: TGTGCCAGCAGCTTAGCTAGCGGGGGTGATATTTGGTCCTACAATGAGCAGTTCTTC. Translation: CASSLASGGDIWSYNEQFF. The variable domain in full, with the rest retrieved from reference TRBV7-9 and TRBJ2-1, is DTGVSQNPRHKITKRGQNVTFRCDPISEHNRLYWYRQTLGQGPEFLTYFQNEAQLEKSRLLSDRFSAERPKGSFSTLEIQRTEQGDSAMYLCASSLASGGDIWSYNEQFFGPGTRLTVL.

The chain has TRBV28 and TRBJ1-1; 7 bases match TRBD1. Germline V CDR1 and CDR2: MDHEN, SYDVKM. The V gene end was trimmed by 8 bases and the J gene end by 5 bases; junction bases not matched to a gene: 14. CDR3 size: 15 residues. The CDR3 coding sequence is TGTGCCAGCCTAGTTTCTCGACAGGGTGGGACTGAAGCTTTCTTT. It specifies CASLVSRQGGTEAFF.

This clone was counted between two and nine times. The CDR3 bases are TGTGCCAGCAGCTCGGGACAGGGGCTTGGGACCTACAATGAGCAGTTCTTC. Residues: CASSSGQGLGTYNEQFF. The chain couples TRBV7-2 to TRBJ2-1; 10 bases are shared with TRBD1. The junction had 8 bases not matched to a gene; V was cut back by 4 bases and J by 2 bases. Germline V gene sequence: CDR1 SGHTA, CDR2 FQGNSA. The CDR3 runs to 17 residues.

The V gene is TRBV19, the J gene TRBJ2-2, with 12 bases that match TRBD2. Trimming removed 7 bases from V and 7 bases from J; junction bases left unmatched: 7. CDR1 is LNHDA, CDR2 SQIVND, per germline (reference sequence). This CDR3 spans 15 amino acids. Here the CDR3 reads CASTLAGGPIGELFF. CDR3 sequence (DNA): TGTGCCAGTACCCTAGCGGGGGGGCCAATCGGGGAGCTGTTTTTT.

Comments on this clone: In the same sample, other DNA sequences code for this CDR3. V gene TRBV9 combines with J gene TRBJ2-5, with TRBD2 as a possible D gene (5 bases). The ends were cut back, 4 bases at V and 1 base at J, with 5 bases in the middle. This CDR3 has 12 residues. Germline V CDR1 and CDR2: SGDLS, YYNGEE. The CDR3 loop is CASSRGQETQYF. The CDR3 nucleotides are TGTGCCAGCAGCCGGGGCCAAGAGACCCAGTACTTC.

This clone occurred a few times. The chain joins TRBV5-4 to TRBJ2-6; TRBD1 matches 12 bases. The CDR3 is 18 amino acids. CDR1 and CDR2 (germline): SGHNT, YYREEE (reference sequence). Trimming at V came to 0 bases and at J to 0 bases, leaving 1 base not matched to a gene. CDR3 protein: CASSLGDRGLSGANVLTF. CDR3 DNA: TGTGCCAGCAGCTTGGGGGACAGGGGGCTCTCTGGGGCCAACGTCCTGACTTTC.

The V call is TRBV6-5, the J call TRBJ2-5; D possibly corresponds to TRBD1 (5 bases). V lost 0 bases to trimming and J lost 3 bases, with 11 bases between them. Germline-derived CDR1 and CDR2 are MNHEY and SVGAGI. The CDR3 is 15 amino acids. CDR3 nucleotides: TGTGCCAGCAGTTACTCGTGGGGCAGTGAAGAGACCCAGTACTTC. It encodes CASSYSWGSEETQYF.

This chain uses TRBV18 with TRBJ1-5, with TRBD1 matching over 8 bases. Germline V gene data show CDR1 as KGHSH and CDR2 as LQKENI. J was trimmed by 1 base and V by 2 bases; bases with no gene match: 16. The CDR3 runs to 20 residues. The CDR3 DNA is TGTGCCAGCTCACCAGACAGGACAGGGATGGGTTTAGGGAGCAATCAGCCCCAGCATTTT. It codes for CASSPDRTGMGLGSNQPQHF.

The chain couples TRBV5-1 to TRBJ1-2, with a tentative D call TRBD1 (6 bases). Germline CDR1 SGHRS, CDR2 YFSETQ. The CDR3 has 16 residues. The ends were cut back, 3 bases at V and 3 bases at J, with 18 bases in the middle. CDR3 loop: CASSSSGGGLHYGYTF. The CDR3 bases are TGCGCCAGCAGCTCGTCGGGCGGGGGGCTTCACTATGGCTACACCTTC.

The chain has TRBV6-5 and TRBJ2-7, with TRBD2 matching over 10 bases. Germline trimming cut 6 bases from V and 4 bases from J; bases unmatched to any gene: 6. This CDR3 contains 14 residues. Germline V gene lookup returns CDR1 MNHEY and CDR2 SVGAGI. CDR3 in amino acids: CASRKRGGVYEQYF. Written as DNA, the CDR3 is TGTGCCAGCAGGAAGCGGGGGGGCGTGTACGAGCAGTACTTC.

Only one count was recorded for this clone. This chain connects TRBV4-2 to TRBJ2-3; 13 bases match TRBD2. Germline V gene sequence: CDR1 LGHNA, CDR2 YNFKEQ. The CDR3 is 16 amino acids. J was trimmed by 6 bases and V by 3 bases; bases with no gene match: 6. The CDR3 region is CASSQTSGGPGDTQYF. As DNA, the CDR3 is TGTGCCAGCAGCCAGACTAGCGGGGGGCCTGGGGATACGCAGTATTTT.

CDR3 sequence: CASSFQGQGSTDTQYF. CDR3 DNA: TGCGCCAGCAGCTTCCAGGGCCAAGGTAGCACAGATACGCAGTATTTT. The rearrangement joins TRBV5-1 to TRBJ2-3; perhaps TRBD1 as D (5 bases). Trimming cost V 2 bases and J 0 bases, with 13 bases left between them. The CDR3 spans 16 residues. Germline V gives CDR1 SGHRS, CDR2 YFSETQ.

The CDR3 reads CASSYSSQGYEQYF. Here the CDR3 DNA reads TGTGCCAGCAGTTACTCGAGCCAGGGTTACGAGCAGTACTTC. The chain couples TRBV6-6 to TRBJ2-7, with D maybe TRBD1 (5 bases). This CDR3 is 14 amino acids long. Germline loops: CDR1 MNHNY, CDR2 SVGAGI (reference sequence). Trimming stripped 0 bases from V and 4 bases from J, with 10 bases between.

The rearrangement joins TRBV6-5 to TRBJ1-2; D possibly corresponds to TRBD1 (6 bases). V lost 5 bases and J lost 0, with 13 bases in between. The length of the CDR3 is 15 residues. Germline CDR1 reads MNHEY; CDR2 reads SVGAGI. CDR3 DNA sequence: TGTGCCAGCAGTCCCTTTGGACAGACTAACTATGGCTACACCTTC. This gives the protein CASSPFGQTNYGYTF.

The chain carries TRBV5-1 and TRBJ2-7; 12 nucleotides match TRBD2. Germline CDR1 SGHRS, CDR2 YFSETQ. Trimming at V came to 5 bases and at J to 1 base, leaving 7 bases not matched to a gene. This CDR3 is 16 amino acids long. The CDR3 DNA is TGCGCCAGCAGATTACAGACTAGCGGGGGTTCCTACGAGCAGTACTTC. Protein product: CASRLQTSGGSYEQYF. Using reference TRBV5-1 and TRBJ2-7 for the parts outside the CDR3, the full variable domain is KAGVTQTPRYLIKTRGQQVTLSCSPISGHRSVSWYQQTPGQGLQFLFEYFSETQRNKGNFPGRFSGRQFSNSRSEMNVSTLELGDSALYLCASRLQTSGGSYEQYFGPGTRLTVT.

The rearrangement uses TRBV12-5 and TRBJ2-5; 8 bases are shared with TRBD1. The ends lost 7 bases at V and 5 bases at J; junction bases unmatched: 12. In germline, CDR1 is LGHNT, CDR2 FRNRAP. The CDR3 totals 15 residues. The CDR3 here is CASAPDRGGAETQYF. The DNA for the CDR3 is TGTGCTAGTGCCCCCGACAGGGGTGGGGCGGAGACCCAGTACTTC.

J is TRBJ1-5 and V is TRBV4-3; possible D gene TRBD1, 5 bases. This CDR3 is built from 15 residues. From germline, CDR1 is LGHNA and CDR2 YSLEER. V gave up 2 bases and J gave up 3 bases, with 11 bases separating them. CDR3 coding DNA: TGCGCCAGCAGCCAATCGGGACTCATCAATCAGCCCCAGCATTTT. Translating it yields CASSQSGLINQPQHF.

The CDR3 region is CASSLLSGSVKDTQYF. In DNA, the CDR3 is TGTGCCAGCAGCTTACTGAGCGGGAGTGTGAAAGATACGCAGTATTTT. The V gene is TRBV7-2, the J gene TRBJ2-3; TRBD2 agrees at 8 bases. Germline CDR1 SGHTA, CDR2 FQGNSA. The CDR3 is 16 residues long. Losses at the gene ends were 2 bases for V and 5 bases for J; bases not matched to a gene: 9.

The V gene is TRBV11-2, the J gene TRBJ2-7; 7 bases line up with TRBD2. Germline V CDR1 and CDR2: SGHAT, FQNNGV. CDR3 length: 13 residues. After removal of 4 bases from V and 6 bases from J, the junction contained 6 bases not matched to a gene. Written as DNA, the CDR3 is TGTGCCAGCAGCTGGGGGGGGTACGGCGAGCAGTACTTC. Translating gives CASSWGGYGEQYF.

Here the CDR3 reads CASSILGPRSDTQYF. The CDR3 nucleotides read TGTGCCAGTAGTATACTGGGGCCTCGGTCGGATACGCAGTATTTT. The chain couples TRBV19 to TRBJ2-3; a weak D match, TRBD1 (5 bases). Germline CDR1 LNHDA, CDR2 SQIVND (reference sequence). The germline V and J ends were trimmed by 2 bases and 6 bases, with 15 bases remaining between them. The CDR3 spans 15 residues.